This entry concerns a single TCR beta chain. The target antigen is unknown. This sample is drawn from a study of OX40 agonist ivuxolimab in advanced cancers. The CDR3 runs to 15 residues. V lost 3 bases, J lost 0 bases, and 10 bases lay in between. CDR1 SGDLS and CDR2 YYNGEE come from the germline V gene. The table came from immunoSEQ multiplex PCR; TCRdb's copy has only in-frame clones and leaves some out. The sample records more than 60,000 clones, 77% being singletons. Study-wide results and limits: Among some nonresponders, normalized T-cell clonal expansion was also low.

The sample consisted of CD4+ or CD8+ T cells sorted from blood, taken in a trial of the OX40 agonist ivuxolimab. The J gene is TRBJ1-3, the V gene TRBV9, with D possibly being TRBD1 (5 bases). This TCR was sampled from an adult with an advanced solid tumor such as melanoma, head and neck, liver or kidney cancer. The CDR3 loop reads CASSAQGFSGNTIYF. The CDR3 DNA reads as TGTGCCAGCAGCGCCCAGGGATTCTCTGGAAACACCATATATTTT. Full variable domain (missing parts from reference TRBV9 and TRBJ1-3): DSGVTQTPKHLITATGQRVTLRCSPRSGDLSVYWYQQSLDQGLQFLIQYYNGEERAKGNILERFSAQQFPDLHSELNLSSLELGDSALYFCASSAQGFSGNTIYFGEGSWLTVV.